This T cell receptor (beta chain) was observed in a study of blood T cell repertoires in COVID-19. Across the study: Donors in the United States, Italy and Spain gave samples during acute or convalescent COVID-19. PBMCs, B-cell-depleted T cells, or T cells were the source of the cDNA or gDNA that made up the material.

Germline V lookup: CDR1 MDHEN, CDR2 SYDVKM. This CDR3 region has 16 residues. Trimming cost V 5 bases and J 5 bases; bases outside gene matches: 12. Original data processing: Cell counts per sample came from amplifying reference gene primers. Libraries were prepared by immunoSEQ multiplex PCR; TCRdb keeps only in-frame clonotypes and omits some of them. V, J and clone size are taken as reported in that table, and D and trimming were inferred from the DNA itself. This table has about 200,000 clones, just under 85% appearing once. This clone was detected only a few times. Sample: peripheral blood. V usage is TRBV28 and J usage is TRBJ2-1; 7 nucleotides align to TRBD2. The TCR sequence derives from a human donor with acute or convalescent COVID-19. The donor label of this sample is uncertain. CDR3 nucleotide sequence: TGTGCCAGCAGTCCACTTGGTTCAGGGAGGGACAATGAGCAGTTCTTC. Translation gives CASSPLGSGRDNEQFF.